Shown below are 27 T cell receptor beta chains from a single sample sequenced in a study of T cell responses to AZD1222 COVID-19 vaccine. The repertoire was sequenced with immunoSEQ multiplex PCR; TCRdb's copy has only in-frame clones and lacks some. The sample has some 120,000 clones, around 92% seen once. Source: peripheral blood, taken 28 days after the second AZD1222 dose. Source of these receptors: an adult who received the AZD1222 COVID-19 vaccine.

This chain connects TRBV9 to TRBJ1-3, with D maybe TRBD1 (6 bases). With 3 bases removed from V and 2 bases from J, the gap between germline ends came to 12 bases. This CDR3 contains 15 residues. The germline V gene has CDR1 SGDLS and CDR2 YYNGEE. CDR3 sequence reads: CASSGAGTTGNTIYF. Here the CDR3 DNA reads TGTGCCAGCAGCGGCGCCGGGACAACTGGAAACACCATATATTTT.

This chain uses TRBV5-6 with TRBJ1-3; D might be TRBD1 (6 bases). This CDR3 has 19 amino acids. Trimming shortened V by 2 bases and J by 0 bases, and 21 bases separated the two germline ends. CDR1 is SGHDT, CDR2 YYEEEE, per germline. CDR3 in amino acids: CASSFLDLRRGVSGNTIYF. In nucleotides, the CDR3 is TGTGCCAGCAGCTTTTTGGACCTTCGGAGGGGGGTCTCTGGAAACACCATATATTTT. Variable domain in full (rest from reference TRBV5-6 and TRBJ1-3): DAGVTQSPTHLIKTRGQQVTLRCSPKSGHDTVSWYQQALGQGPQFIFQYYEEEERQRGNFPDRFSGHQFPNYSSELNVNALLLGDSALYLCASSFLDLRRGVSGNTIYFGEGSWLTVV.

This chain uses TRBV6-5 with TRBJ1-1, with D tentatively TRBD1 (5 bases). V lost 6 bases to trimming and J lost 2 bases, with 13 bases between them. The CDR3 sequence is 14 residues long. Germline V gives CDR1 MNHEY, CDR2 SVGAGI. CDR3 sequence reads: CASSMDGGNTEAFF. CDR3 DNA: TGTGCCAGCAGCATGGACGGGGGAAACACTGAAGCTTTCTTT.

The rearrangement joins TRBV7-8 to TRBJ2-7, with 10 positions matching TRBD1. This CDR3 contains 16 residues. J was trimmed by 6 bases and V by 0 bases; bases with no gene match: 8. CDR1 and CDR2 (germline): SGHVS, FQNEAQ. The CDR3 spells CASSLARGQGLSEQYF. In nucleotides, the CDR3 is TGTGCCAGCAGCTTAGCGCGGGGACAGGGGTTGTCCGAGCAGTACTTC.

The chain links TRBV6-6 to TRBJ2-3; 10 bases map to TRBD2. Germline V gene data show CDR1 as MNHNY and CDR2 as SVGAGI (reference sequence). This CDR3 is 17 amino acids long. V was pared by 5 bases and J by 6 bases, with 14 bases of the junction left unmatched. The chain's CDR3 is CASSPKEASGSPDTQYF. The CDR3 DNA is TGTGCCAGCAGTCCCAAGGAGGCTAGCGGGAGCCCCGATACGCAGTATTTT.

V is TRBV5-1 and J is TRBJ2-7; D possibly uses TRBD1 or TRBD2 (5 bases each). Trimming took off 3 bases at V and 4 bases at J, with 11 bases between the two ends. CDR1 and CDR2 (germline): SGHRS, YFSETQ. The CDR3 has 13 residues. CDR3 sequence (DNA): TGCGCCAGCAGCTCCGGGGCCGGGTACGAGCAGTACTTC. Translating gives CASSSGAGYEQYF.

The V call is TRBV20-1, the J call TRBJ2-7, with 7 bases identical to TRBD2. The J segment lost 2 bases and the V segment lost 3 bases, leaving 7 bases of the junction unmatched. The germline V gene has CDR1 DFQATT and CDR2 SNEGSKA (reference sequence). This CDR3 is 14 amino acids long. In DNA form, the CDR3 reads TGCAGTGCTAGTAGGCCTAGCGGTACCTACGAGCAGTACTTC. This sequence encodes CSASRPSGTYEQYF.

V usage is TRBV27 and J usage is TRBJ1-5; D remains unclear. V was clipped by 0 bases and J by 6 bases, with 12 bases between them. CDR1 MNHEY and CDR2 SMNVEV come from the germline V gene (reference sequence). The length of the CDR3 is 15 residues. DNA of the CDR3: TGTGCCAGCAGTTTATCGGGGAGTTCCGCTCAGCCCCAGCATTTT. Its protein is CASSLSGSSAQPQHF.

The V gene is TRBV19, the J gene TRBJ2-7; possible D gene TRBD2, 6 bases. The germline V and J ends were trimmed by 9 bases and 2 bases, with 20 bases remaining between them. There are 15 residues in the CDR3. CDR1 is LNHDA, CDR2 SQIVND, per germline (reference sequence). The chain's CDR3 is CASKKTPGATYEQYF. The CDR3 nucleotides are TGTGCCAGCAAAAAAACACCGGGAGCAACCTACGAGCAGTACTTC.

The gene calls are TRBV4-2 and TRBJ1-5; D call uncertain. The V end was cut by 0 bases, the J end by 4 bases, with 10 bases between. There are 15 residues in the CDR3. In germline, CDR1 is LGHNA, CDR2 YNFKEQ. CDR3 bases: TGTGCCAGCAGCCAAGATTTCCAGATTAATCAGCCCCAGCATTTT. Amino acid sequence: CASSQDFQINQPQHF.

V and J are TRBV7-9 and TRBJ2-3; unclear D gene. Per germline, CDR1 SEHNR and CDR2 FQNEAQ (reference sequence). V was cut by 5 bases and J by 6 bases, with 12 bases left in between. This CDR3 is built from 13 residues. The CDR3 sequence: CASSASDGDTQYF. The CDR3 nucleotides read TGTGCCAGCAGCGCCAGTGATGGGGATACGCAGTATTTT.

The chain links TRBV5-6 to TRBJ2-3; 8 bases are a match to TRBD2. Trimming removed 1 base from V and 5 bases from J; junction bases left unmatched: 9. In germline, CDR1 is SGHDT, CDR2 YYEEEE. CDR3 length: 16 amino acids. CDR3 sequence reads: CASSLTWREAGDTQYF. The DNA of the CDR3 is TGTGCCAGCAGCTTGACGTGGCGGGAGGCGGGAGATACGCAGTATTTT.

DNA for the CDR3: TGTGCCAGCGGACTAGCGGGAGTGTACGAGCAGTACTTC. The encoded protein is CASGLAGVYEQYF. The V call is TRBV28, the J call TRBJ2-7, with TRBD2 matching over 13 bases. CDR3 length equals 13 residues. CDR1 and CDR2 from the germline V gene are MDHEN and SYDVKM. The trim removed 8 bases at V and 4 bases at J, leaving 2 bases unmatched.

This chain uses TRBV27 with TRBJ2-3; D not certain. The CDR3 has 14 residues. Trimming left V 4 bases short and J 4 bases short, with 12 bases between. Looked up from germline, CDR1 is MNHEY and CDR2 is SMNVEV (reference sequence). This chain's CDR3 is CASSSRLVSDTQYF. The CDR3 DNA reads TGTGCCAGCAGTTCGCGTTTAGTCTCAGATACGCAGTATTTT.

The V gene is TRBV5-1, the J gene TRBJ1-3; no definite D call. V lost 2 bases and J lost 0, with 3 bases in between. The germline gives CDR1 SGHRS, CDR2 YFSETQ. The CDR3 runs to 13 residues. The CDR3 region has the DNA TGCGCCAGCAGCTTAGGCTCTGGAAACACCATATATTTT. Translation: CASSLGSGNTIYF. The complete variable domain, with remaining parts taken from reference TRBV5-1 and TRBJ1-3, reads KAGVTQTPRYLIKTRGQQVTLSCSPISGHRSVSWYQQTPGQGLQFLFEYFSETQRNKGNFPGRFSGRQFSNSRSEMNVSTLELGDSALYLCASSLGSGNTIYFGEGSWLTVV.

The V and J genes are TRBV19 and TRBJ2-4; TRBD2 agrees at 13 bases. The V and J ends lost 5 bases and 7 bases, in that order; junction bases with no gene match: 8. This CDR3 spans 16 amino acids. The germline CDR1 and CDR2 sequences are LNHDA and SQIVND (reference sequence). In DNA, the CDR3 is TGTGCCAGTAGTCTTCGGACTAGCGGGAGAACGAACATTCAGTACTTC. This translates into CASSLRTSGRTNIQYF.

The chain employs TRBV19 and TRBJ2-3; D possibly uses TRBD1 or TRBD2 (6 bases each). V was cut by 2 bases and J by 3 bases, with 12 bases left in between. The CDR3 consists of 15 residues. Germline CDR1 reads LNHDA; CDR2 reads SQIVND (reference sequence). CDR3 sequence reads: CASSINPGATDTQYF. In DNA form, the CDR3 reads TGTGCCAGTAGTATAAATCCGGGGGCAACAGATACGCAGTATTTT.

V gene TRBV27 combines with J gene TRBJ2-1; the match to TRBD1 covers 11 bases. The CDR3 extends over 16 amino acids. J gave up 8 bases and V 5 bases, and 11 bases lay outside the gene matches. Germline loops: CDR1 MNHEY, CDR2 SMNVEV (reference sequence). CDR3 coding DNA: TGTGCCAGCAGTGGGGTGGGACAGGGGGGTCTCGATGAGCAGTTCTTC. This codes for CASSGVGQGGLDEQFF.

The genes are TRBV10-3 and TRBJ1-2; the match to TRBD1 covers 10 bases. The CDR3 runs 21 residues. The ends lost 0 bases at V and 6 bases at J; junction bases unmatched: 22. Germline CDR1 and CDR2: ENHRY and SYGVKD. CDR3 nucleotide sequence: TGTGCCATCAGTGAGTCTATTTTTTCCCGGGACAGGGGCCCTCCTATGAATGGCTACACCTTC. Its translation is CAISESIFSRDRGPPMNGYTF.

The rearrangement uses TRBV28 and TRBJ1-1; perhaps TRBD1 as D (5 bases). Germline lookup yields CDR1 MDHEN and CDR2 SYDVKM. This CDR3 region has 13 residues. V was shortened by 5 bases and J by 5 bases, with 12 bases between the two germline ends. The CDR3 reads CASSPGTRTEAFF. The CDR3 DNA reads as TGTGCCAGCAGTCCGGGGACGAGGACTGAAGCTTTCTTT.

The rearrangement links TRBV27 to TRBJ1-5; a weak D match, TRBD1 (6 bases). The germline V gene has CDR1 MNHEY and CDR2 SMNVEV (reference sequence). This CDR3 comprises 20 residues. V lost 0 bases and J 2 bases, leaving 23 bases between the germline ends. This CDR3 reads CASSLSAAGVRSYGNQPQHF. CDR3 nucleotide sequence: TGTGCCAGCAGTTTATCCGCGGCAGGGGTGAGATCCTATGGCAATCAGCCCCAGCATTTT.

This chain uses TRBV24-1 with TRBJ2-1, with D perhaps given as TRBD1 or TRBD2 (6 bases each). Between the trimmed V and J ends, which lost 7 bases and 6 bases, there was a span of 21 bases. Germline V gives CDR1 KGHDR, CDR2 SFDVKD. This CDR3 is 16 amino acids long. The CDR3 DNA follows: TGTGCCACCAGAGCGGGTCGCGTAACAGGGCTCAATGAGCAGTTCTTC. As protein: CATRAGRVTGLNEQFF.

The V and J genes are TRBV4-2 and TRBJ2-7; perhaps TRBD1 as D (6 bases). There are 16 residues in the CDR3. V lost 2 bases, J lost 4 bases, and 18 bases lay in between. The germline CDR1 and CDR2 sequences are LGHNA and YNFKEQ. In DNA form, the CDR3 reads TGTGCCAGCAGCCAACCGGCAGGGGCGAGGGATTACGAGCAGTACTTC. Protein sequence: CASSQPAGARDYEQYF.

This chain connects TRBV5-1 to TRBJ2-2; 11 bases align to TRBD1. Germline loops: CDR1 SGHRS, CDR2 YFSETQ. The J segment lost 9 bases and the V segment lost 4 bases, leaving 11 bases of the junction unmatched. The CDR3 contains 16 residues. The CDR3: CASSTGRDRGFRELFF. CDR3 in DNA: TGCGCCAGCAGCACTGGCCGGGACAGGGGGTTCAGGGAGCTGTTTTTT.

In this sample, this clone turned up a few times. The V gene is TRBV28, the J gene TRBJ1-3; 8 bases fit TRBD1. The CDR3 is 15 amino acids. Germline V gives CDR1 MDHEN, CDR2 SYDVKM. V was pared by 11 bases and J by 7 bases, with 16 bases of the junction left unmatched. The CDR3 is CAVGGQGAVLNTIYF. The CDR3 DNA sequence: TGTGCCGTGGGAGGACAGGGCGCCGTTCTGAACACCATATATTTT.

V and J are TRBV24-1 and TRBJ2-2, with D hard to call. The CDR3 loop spans 13 amino acids. With 5 bases removed from V and 1 base from J, the gap between germline ends came to 4 bases. Germline V gene lookup returns CDR1 KGHDR and CDR2 SFDVKD. CDR3 loop: CATSGLNTGELFF. In DNA form, the CDR3 reads TGTGCCACCAGTGGTCTGAACACCGGGGAGCTGTTTTTT.

The chain uses TRBV28 and TRBJ1-5, with D hard to call. V lost 6 bases to trimming and J lost 10 bases, with 19 bases between them. Germline V gene sequence: CDR1 MDHEN, CDR2 SYDVKM. CDR3 length equals 14 residues. CDR3 sequence: CASRLSAGITPQHF. The CDR3 bases are TGTGCCAGCAGACTAAGTGCAGGAATCACTCCCCAGCATTTT.